A selection of T cell receptor beta chains follows, all from one sample in a study of monozygotic twins with inflammatory bowel disease. TCRdb reworked the 5' RACE reads into one entry per CDR3 protein, no DNA. This sample's table reports about 210,000 distinct CDR3 sequences. Sequenced input: blood. These receptors all stem from a human donor with ulcerative colitis or Crohn's disease, or a healthy co-twin of an affected twin (not recorded which). Both conserved end residues are part of each CDR3. Each record gives: CDR3 protein, CDR3 length, J gene, V gene.

CDR3 protein: CSELAGWEQFF
CDR3 length: 11
J gene: TRBJ2-1
V gene: TRBV20-1

CDR3 protein: CASSKDGSQPQHF
CDR3 length: 13
J gene: TRBJ1-5
V gene: TRBV7-9

CDR3 protein: CASSLGSTGNEQFF
CDR3 length: 14
J gene: TRBJ2-1
V gene: TRBV5-1

CDR3 protein: CASSPGPGGTGELFF
CDR3 length: 15
J gene: TRBJ2-2
V gene: TRBV28

CDR3 protein: CASSLPSSGAYYEQYF
CDR3 length: 16
J gene: TRBJ2-7
V gene: TRBV7-2

CDR3 protein: CSVERASATQYF
CDR3 length: 12
J gene: TRBJ2-3
V gene: TRBV29-1

CDR3 protein: CSARDARSSGNTIYF
CDR3 length: 15
J gene: TRBJ1-3
V gene: TRBV20-1

CDR3 protein: CASSSPEQLNYGYTF
CDR3 length: 15
J gene: TRBJ1-2
V gene: TRBV6-5

CDR3 protein: CASVPRTAEGAFF
CDR3 length: 13
J gene: TRBJ1-1
V gene: TRBV6-4

CDR3 protein: CASSLTGGANFGYTF
CDR3 length: 15
J gene: TRBJ1-2
V gene: TRBV5-1

CDR3 protein: CASSLELPPGGYTF
CDR3 length: 14
J gene: TRBJ1-2
V gene: TRBV5-1

CDR3 protein: CASSPGQGAVEQYF
CDR3 length: 14
J gene: TRBJ2-7
V gene: TRBV18

CDR3 protein: CASSLKTSGYNEQFF
CDR3 length: 15
J gene: TRBJ2-1
V gene: TRBV12-3/TRBV12-4

CDR3 protein: CASTSLTDTQYF
CDR3 length: 12
J gene: TRBJ2-3
V gene: TRBV3-1

CDR3 protein: CASSPRVMANTGELFF
CDR3 length: 16
J gene: TRBJ2-2
V gene: TRBV7-2

CDR3 protein: CASSPYLLVLSYEQYF
CDR3 length: 16
J gene: TRBJ2-7
V gene: TRBV11-2

CDR3 protein: CSARDSGWNTGAFF
CDR3 length: 14
J gene: TRBJ1-1
V gene: TRBV20-1

CDR3 protein: CASSLGTAVRRDQPQHF
CDR3 length: 17
J gene: TRBJ1-5
V gene: TRBV12-3/TRBV12-4

CDR3 protein: CASSLGLAVNTDTQYF
CDR3 length: 16
J gene: TRBJ2-3
V gene: TRBV7-3

CDR3 protein: CASSQEGGLAMWDTQYF
CDR3 length: 17
J gene: TRBJ2-3
V gene: TRBV4-3

CDR3 protein: CASSRQGNGNTIYF
CDR3 length: 14
J gene: TRBJ1-3
V gene: TRBV5-1

CDR3 protein: CAISEAHAVGEQFF
CDR3 length: 14
J gene: TRBJ2-1
V gene: TRBV10-3

CDR3 protein: CASSQYQGISYTF
CDR3 length: 13
J gene: TRBJ1-2
V gene: TRBV3-1

CDR3 protein: CASTGQTNSPLHF
CDR3 length: 13
J gene: TRBJ1-6
V gene: TRBV6-1

CDR3 protein: CASSVGPVTEAFF
CDR3 length: 13
J gene: TRBJ1-1
V gene: TRBV7-2

CDR3 protein: CASSIAQRSTEAFF
CDR3 length: 14
J gene: TRBJ1-1
V gene: TRBV19

CDR3 protein: CASSFFSGGSNEQYF
CDR3 length: 15
J gene: TRBJ2-7
V gene: TRBV5-1

CDR3 protein: CASSQDLRVGQGTEAFF
CDR3 length: 17
J gene: TRBJ1-1
V gene: TRBV4-2

CDR3 protein: CASSDRGLAADTQYF
CDR3 length: 15
J gene: TRBJ2-3
V gene: TRBV6-1

CDR3 protein: CASSYSVGRLNSPLHF
CDR3 length: 16
J gene: TRBJ1-6
V gene: TRBV6-5

CDR3 protein: CATGQGGFGTQYF
CDR3 length: 13
J gene: TRBJ2-5
V gene: TRBV27

CDR3 protein: CASSPGLGGDGELFF
CDR3 length: 15
J gene: TRBJ2-2
V gene: TRBV5-1

CDR3 protein: CASSPQGVNEQFF
CDR3 length: 13
J gene: TRBJ2-1
V gene: TRBV7-3

CDR3 protein: CASSFGGSGNTIYF
CDR3 length: 14
J gene: TRBJ1-3
V gene: TRBV12-3/TRBV12-4

CDR3 protein: CASSPITAQETQYF
CDR3 length: 14
J gene: TRBJ2-5
V gene: TRBV18

CDR3 protein: CASSPGQGAVNEQFF
CDR3 length: 15
J gene: TRBJ2-1
V gene: TRBV7-9

CDR3 protein: CASSELVGLYETQYF
CDR3 length: 15
J gene: TRBJ2-5
V gene: TRBV2

CDR3 protein: CASSSVYNQYEQYF
CDR3 length: 14
J gene: TRBJ2-7
V gene: TRBV5-6

CDR3 protein: CASSQEVRVTDTQYF
CDR3 length: 15
J gene: TRBJ2-3
V gene: TRBV4-3

CDR3 protein: CASSFRQDTEALF
CDR3 length: 13
J gene: TRBJ1-1
V gene: TRBV7-2

CDR3 protein: CASSLDSAAAFF
CDR3 length: 12
J gene: TRBJ1-1
V gene: TRBV5-4

CDR3 protein: CSVPTGGETQYF
CDR3 length: 12
J gene: TRBJ2-5
V gene: TRBV29-1

CDR3 protein: CASSLAGSNNEQFF
CDR3 length: 14
J gene: TRBJ2-1
V gene: TRBV11-2

CDR3 protein: CASSLQGDQPQHF
CDR3 length: 13
J gene: TRBJ1-5
V gene: TRBV7-9

CDR3 protein: CASMGDDYGYTF
CDR3 length: 12
J gene: TRBJ1-2
V gene: TRBV27

CDR3 protein: CASSLELYRGFTGELFF
CDR3 length: 17
J gene: TRBJ2-2
V gene: TRBV5-1

CDR3 protein: CASSHPLLGWETQYF
CDR3 length: 15
J gene: TRBJ2-5
V gene: TRBV7-7

CDR3 protein: CASSLLKAYEQYF
CDR3 length: 13
J gene: TRBJ2-7
V gene: TRBV12-3/TRBV12-4

CDR3 protein: CASSPTGQLVYGYTF
CDR3 length: 15
J gene: TRBJ1-2
V gene: TRBV12-3/TRBV12-4